What follows describes a single T cell receptor (beta chain). This clonotype appeared many times. No cognate antigen has been identified for it. The input lacks base qualities; no much larger clone sits a single base away. As encoded in the germline V gene (reference sequence), CDR1 is MNHEY while CDR2 is SMNVEV. The CDR3 numbers 14 residues from cysteine through phenylalanine. The sequence is cut down to CDR3 DNA, 42 bases in frame from base 1. The junction carries 19 bases between V and J, which are trimmed by 7 bases and 7 bases respectively. Libraries came from 5' RACE. The run used an Illumina HiSeq 2000. A universal primer binding site was added through template switching, and the final cDNA carried a unique molecular identifier so that TCR cDNA molecules could be counted accurately. Specific primers in the conserved constant-segment region were used to synthesize first-strand cDNA for the TCR alpha and beta chains. To control for contamination, every cDNA library was double barcoded, receiving both a SMART-Mk sample barcode and Illumina barcodes. Two successive PCR steps introduced TruSeq adapter sequences along with Illumina sample barcodes. Sequencing of the TCR alpha and beta cDNA libraries was done on the Illumina HiSeq platform using custom primers. In the original analysis: MiGEC was used to process raw reads and extract unique molecular identifiers, and MiXCR was used to find CDR3 positions. Recombination models were inferred per individual with the repgenHMM and IGoR tools using an EM algorithm. The analysis of shared clonotypes was done with the tcR package in R, with sharing normalized by the product of cloneset sizes. To study raw recombination without the effects of thymic and clonal selection, out-of-frame nonproductive sequences were analyzed. Clones were called with MiXCR by TCRdb after fastp trimmed the public reads at Q25, and only in-frame beta chains were retained. Each record represents a unique CDR3 protein, reported with the most common genes and DNA among its rows. TCRdb, rather than the study authors, made the V and J calls. The sample table shows about 900,000 distinct CDR3 sequences, and roughly an eighth are seen once. Clones ranked in the top ten supply around 1.5% of the sample.

This record belongs to a study of identical twins (dated by TCRdb to 2016 to 2017). About the study as a whole: To test whether fetal clonotypes persist, this study deep-sequenced TCR alpha and beta repertoires from monozygotic twins, from unrelated adults of various ages, and from cord blood. To rule out contamination, replicate twin experiments were performed at different times with different library preparation protocols. The study at large found these results: Excess twin sharing in beta out-of-frame sequences was weaker because fewer shared sequences lowered the signal-to-noise ratio. Abundant cord blood beta clonotypes carried fewer insertions; young adult naive repertoires showed a weaker similar trend, while memory repertoires showed none. Because the same donors could not be followed over many years, the conclusions relied on cross-sectional statistical analysis. Zero-insertion analyses could be partly confounded by invariant T cells such as MAIT and iNKT, although diverse VJ usage argued against such confounding for most clonotypes. Out-of-frame TCR alpha sharing in monozygotic twins was systematically underestimated by recombination models, whereas sharing between unrelated individuals was in agreement with the recombination models. Compared with coincidental sharing between unrelated individuals, an excess of low generation-probability sequences was observed among out-of-frame TCR alpha sequences shared between twins.

Every donor was a healthy Caucasian. Three pairs of female monozygotic twins, all aged roughly 18 to 29 years, were included in the twin cohort. Peripheral blood mononuclear cells were the source from which RNA for the TCR libraries was isolated. This sample also appeared in a second study, on yellow fever vaccine responses in identical twins. According to the second study: According to the authors, the vaccine-induced T cell response in identical twins seemed to be partly convergent and partly specific to each individual. In identical twins, the study followed T cell clones that responded to the vaccine with precision.

The specimen sequenced was PBMCs. This receptor was obtained from a woman in her late teens or twenties in good health. The receptor chain draws on TRBV27 and TRBJ1-1; possibly the D gene is TRBD1, per 5 matching bases. The bases are TGTGCCAGCATGTCCCGACACGGGGGGATTGAAGCTTTCTTT. Translated, it gives CASMSRHGGIEAFF.